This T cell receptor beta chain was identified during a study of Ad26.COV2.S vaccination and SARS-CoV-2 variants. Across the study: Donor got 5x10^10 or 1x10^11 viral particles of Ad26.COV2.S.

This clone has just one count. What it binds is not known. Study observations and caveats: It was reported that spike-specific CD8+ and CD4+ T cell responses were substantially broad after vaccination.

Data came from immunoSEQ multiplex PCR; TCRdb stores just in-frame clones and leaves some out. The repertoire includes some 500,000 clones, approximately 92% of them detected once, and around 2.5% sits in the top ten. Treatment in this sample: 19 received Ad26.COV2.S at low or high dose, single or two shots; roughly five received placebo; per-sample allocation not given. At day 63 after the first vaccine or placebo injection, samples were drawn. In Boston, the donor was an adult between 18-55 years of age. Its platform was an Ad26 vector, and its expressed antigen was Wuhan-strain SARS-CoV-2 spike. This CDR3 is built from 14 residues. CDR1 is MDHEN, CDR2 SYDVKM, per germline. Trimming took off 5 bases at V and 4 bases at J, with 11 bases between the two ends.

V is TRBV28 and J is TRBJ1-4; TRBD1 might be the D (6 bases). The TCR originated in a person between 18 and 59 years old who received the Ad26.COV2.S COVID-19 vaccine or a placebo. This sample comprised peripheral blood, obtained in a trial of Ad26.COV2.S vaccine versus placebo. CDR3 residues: CASSEQGLNEKLFF. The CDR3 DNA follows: TGTGCCAGCAGTGAACAGGGCCTTAATGAAAAACTGTTTTTT.